Given below is one T cell receptor (beta chain) in context. Deletions cut 4 bases from V and 4 bases from J, with 11 bases between. The CDR3 sequence is 14 residues long. The germline CDR1 and CDR2 sequences are LGHDT and YNNKEL (reference sequence). Clones were read by immunoSEQ multiplex PCR, and TCRdb kept only the in-frame ones, dropping some. Of 450,000 or so clones detected, 89% appear once; the ten largest clones hold 0.9%. The sample belongs to a study of blood T cell repertoires in COVID-19. Study details: The origin of the acute and convalescent COVID-19 samples was the United States, Italy and Spain.

Seattle patient enrollment occurred during active infection, with longitudinal follow-up thereafter. Sequencing was done on a sample of peripheral blood. This clonotype was obtained from a man younger than 35 with COVID-19, enrolled during active disease. The chain joins TRBV3-1 (or the pseudogene TRBV3-2) to TRBJ2-1, with a weak D call TRBD2 (5 bases). CDR3 coding DNA: TGTGCCAGCAGCCGCCCGGGCGGGTACAATGAGCAGTTCTTC. Its translation: CASSRPGGYNEQFF.